Presented here are 17 T cell receptor beta chains from one specimen sequenced in a study of PD-1 blockade in classical Hodgkin lymphoma. The table came from immunoSEQ multiplex PCR; TCRdb's copy has only in-frame clones and leaves some out. The sample yields around 4,500 clones, 70% to 80% seen once. The time point: cycle 4 day 1 (C4D1), after less than 7 weeks of nivolumab. Every patient relapsed after autologous stem cell transplantation, and brentuximab vedotin exposure varied. It was by magnetic negative selection that CD8+ T cells were isolated from thawed PBMCs. The source material was CD8+ T cells from blood, sampled before the fourth cycle of nivolumab. Receptors were obtained from a human donor with classical Hodgkin lymphoma.

This clone is termed medium-sized. CDR3 loop: CASSQGGISGANVLTF. In DNA form, the CDR3 reads TGCGCCAGCAGCCAAGGTGGTATCTCTGGGGCCAACGTCCTGACTTTC. The rearrangement joins TRBV4-3 to TRBJ2-6, with no clear D. Germline V CDR1 and CDR2: LGHNA, YSLEER. V was pared by 1 base and J by 0 bases, with 7 bases between. This CDR3 spans 16 amino acids.

The J gene is TRBJ1-2, the V gene TRBV7-9, with D unresolved. The V end was cut by 3 bases, the J end by 2 bases, with 7 bases between. The germline V gene has CDR1 SEHNR and CDR2 FQNEAQ (reference sequence). The CDR3 totals 13 residues. The CDR3 nucleotides are TGTGCCAGCAGCTTCCCGGGGAACTATGGCTACACCTTC. This gives the protein CASSFPGNYGYTF.

CDR3 nucleotides: TGTGCCAGCAGTTACTCTAGCGGGGGATACGAGCAGTACTTC. Its translation is CASSYSSGGYEQYF. The chain has TRBV6-5 and TRBJ2-7; TRBD2 aligns across 9 bases. The CDR3 has 14 amino acids. Germline assignment: CDR1 MNHEY and CDR2 SVGAGI. After removal of 0 bases from V and 4 bases from J, the junction contained 1 base not matched to a gene.

CDR3 amino acids: CASSTRGAKNIQYF. The CDR3 DNA sequence: TGTGCCAGCAGTACCCGGGGAGCCAAAAACATTCAGTACTTC. The chain employs TRBV2 and TRBJ2-4, with D perhaps matching TRBD2 (5 bases). This CDR3 has 14 residues. CDR1 and CDR2 (germline): SNHLY, FYNNEI. V was cut by 5 bases and J by 0 bases, with 8 bases left in between.

The CDR3 DNA follows: TGTGCCATCAGTGATCGGGGACACTACGAGCAGTACTTC. This gives the protein CAISDRGHYEQYF. V gene TRBV10-3 combines with J gene TRBJ2-7; possible D gene TRBD1, 6 bases. Trimming took 3 bases from V and 3 from J, leaving 9 bases between them. Germline V CDR1 and CDR2: ENHRY, SYGVKD. The length of the CDR3 is 13 residues.

This clone was picked up a small number of times. The chain couples TRBV4-1 to TRBJ1-3; no clear D gene. This CDR3 has 15 residues. Trimming cost V 4 bases and J 4 bases, with 14 bases left between them. Germline CDR1 reads MGHRA; CDR2 reads YSYEKL. The CDR3 coding sequence is TGCGCCAGCAGCCCTTTCTGGGAAATCGGAAACACCATATATTTT. Amino acids: CASSPFWEIGNTIYF.

The rearrangement uses TRBV7-9 and TRBJ1-2, with a weak D call TRBD1 (5 bases). V was trimmed by 1 base and J by 3 bases, leaving 6 bases between them. CDR1 is SEHNR, CDR2 FQNEAQ, per germline (reference sequence). CDR3 size: 13 residues. The CDR3 DNA reads TGTGCCAGCAGCTTAGGGGGGGACTATGGCTACACCTTC. Its protein is CASSLGGDYGYTF.

This rearrangement joins TRBV18 to TRBJ2-3; 11 bases match TRBD1. Germline values: CDR1 KGHSH, CDR2 LQKENI. The CDR3 extends over 15 amino acids. Germline trimming cut 2 bases from V and 6 bases from J; bases unmatched to any gene: 4. The chain's CDR3 is CASSPMDRGRDTQYF. CDR3 DNA: TGTGCCAGCTCACCAATGGACAGGGGGCGTGATACGCAGTATTTT.

V gene TRBV5-4 combines with J gene TRBJ2-5, with 8 bases identical to TRBD2. From germline, CDR1 is SGHNT and CDR2 YYREEE (reference sequence). Losses at the gene ends were 4 bases for V and 1 base for J; bases not matched to a gene: 9. The CDR3 covers 16 residues. The CDR3 nucleotides read TGTGCCAGCAGCCTCTACCCGGGACTAGGCCAAGAGACCCAGTACTTC. Translating it yields CASSLYPGLGQETQYF.

This sequence joins TRBV6-4 and TRBJ2-1; no definite D call. This CDR3 region has 13 residues. Germline CDR1 reads MRHNA; CDR2 reads SNTAGT. V lost 3 bases, J lost 0 bases, and 3 bases lay in between. This CDR3 is CASSEYSYNEQFF. CDR3 in DNA: TGTGCCAGCAGTGAATACTCCTACAATGAGCAGTTCTTC.

The chain uses TRBV7-8 and TRBJ2-5, with TRBD2 matching over 10 bases. Germline lookup yields CDR1 SGHVS and CDR2 FQNEAQ. The junction had 10 bases not matched to a gene; V was cut back by 5 bases and J by 4 bases. The CDR3 covers 16 residues. The CDR3 reads CASSLRSAGGRETQYF. The DNA for the CDR3 is TGTGCCAGCAGCCTTCGATCAGCGGGGGGGCGAGAGACCCAGTACTTC. Looking up the rest from reference TRBV7-8 and TRBJ2-5 gives the full variable domain: GAGVSQSPRYKVAKRGQDVALRCDPISGHVSLFWYQQALGQGPEFLTYFQNEAQLDKSGLPSDRFFAERPEGSVSTLKIQRTQQEDSAVYLCASSLRSAGGRETQYFGPGTRLLVL.

V usage is TRBV29-1 and J usage is TRBJ1-3; TRBD1 matches 7 bases. Germline V lookup: CDR1 SQVTM, CDR2 ANQGSEA. This CDR3 contains 14 residues. V lost 5 bases, J lost 3 bases, and 7 bases stayed unmatched. The CDR3 nucleotides read TGCAGCGTTAACAGGGGAAGGGTTGGAAACACCATATATTTT. Translating it yields CSVNRGRVGNTIYF.

V gene TRBV5-1 combines with J gene TRBJ1-5, with TRBD1 matching 8 bases. The CDR3 has 14 amino acids. Per the germline V gene, CDR1 is SGHRS and CDR2 is YFSETQ. V gave up 3 bases and J gave up 5 bases; unmatched junction bases: 4. DNA of the CDR3: TGCGCCAGCAGCTGGACAGGGCCGCATCAGCCCCAGCATTTT. Its protein is CASSWTGPHQPQHF.

The rearrangement uses TRBV6-5 and TRBJ1-5, with 9 bases fitting TRBD1. Unmatched junction bases numbered 2, after V lost 6 bases and J lost 5 bases. This CDR3 is 13 amino acids long. Per the germline V gene, CDR1 is MNHEY and CDR2 is SVGAGI. The CDR3 protein is CASSRTGDQPQHF. The DNA of the CDR3 is TGTGCCAGCAGCCGGACAGGGGATCAGCCCCAGCATTTT.

CDR3 DNA: TGTGCCAGCAGCTATACAGGGGGCGAGGCCGGGGAGCTGTTTTTT. Protein product: CASSYTGGEAGELFF. The chain joins TRBV7-6 to TRBJ2-2; 9 bases are shared with TRBD1. This CDR3 has 15 residues. The V gene end was trimmed by 4 bases and the J gene end by 6 bases; junction bases not matched to a gene: 6. Germline lookup yields CDR1 SGHVS and CDR2 FNYEAQ.

The chain couples TRBV21-1 to TRBJ1-6. TRBV21-1 is marked as a pseudogene. The CDR3 has 14 amino acids. For the CDR3, the DNA is TGTGCCAGCAACCCGAGCTCCTATAATTCACCCCTCCACTTT. This codes for CASNPSSYNSPLHF.

The chain carries TRBV9 and TRBJ2-1; no clear D. The CDR3 has 13 residues. Germline assignment: CDR1 SGDLS and CDR2 YYNGEE. V was pared by 0 bases and J by 7 bases, with 8 bases between. CDR3 region: CASSVGLINEQFF. The CDR3 DNA follows: TGTGCCAGCAGCGTAGGCCTCATTAATGAGCAGTTCTTC.